A single sample gave rise to the 8 T cell receptor beta chains below, sequenced in a study of blood T cell repertoires in COVID-19. Data came from immunoSEQ multiplex PCR; TCRdb stores just in-frame clones and leaves some out. Of some 200,000 clones in the sample, about 86% were seen once. The sample was PBMCs or T cells enriched from blood (not recorded which). These TCRs come from a woman between 40 and 50 years old with acute COVID-19.

The rearrangement links TRBV30 to TRBJ2-5; 11 bases agree with TRBD2. Unmatched junction bases numbered 9, after V lost 5 bases and J lost 4 bases. The germline V gene encodes CDR1 GTSNPN and CDR2 SVGIG (reference sequence). The length of the CDR3 is 15 residues. The CDR3, as DNA: TGTGCCTGGTTACGTAGCGGGGGGGCGCGAGAGACCCAGTACTTC. The encoded protein is CAWLRSGGARETQYF.

This clone was counted between two and nine times. This rearrangement joins TRBV10-3 to TRBJ1-2, with TRBD1 matching over 7 bases. Germline V gene data show CDR1 as ENHRY and CDR2 as SYGVKD. The CDR3 spans 14 residues. Losses at the gene ends were 4 bases for V and 7 bases for J; bases not matched to a gene: 9. The CDR3 loop is CAISGRQGGAGYTF. CDR3 DNA: TGTGCCATCAGTGGGAGACAGGGTGGGGCTGGCTACACCTTC.

V and J are TRBV1 and TRBJ2-3; no check of the table's D call, TRBD2, against the DNA was made. TRBV1 is a pseudogene segment. The CDR3 extends over 19 amino acids. CDR3: CTSSQDRVAGAPGGCTQYF. Here the CDR3 DNA reads TGCACCAGCAGCCAAGATAGGGTAGCGGGGGCCCCTGGAGGGTGCACGCAGTATTTT.

This chain links TRBV7-8 with TRBJ1-5; 7 bases match TRBD1. The ends lost 4 bases at V and 2 bases at J; junction bases unmatched: 5. Germline CDR1 SGHVS, CDR2 FQNEAQ. This CDR3 has 15 residues. CDR3 in amino acids: CASSSNRGGNQPQHF. The CDR3 DNA reads TGTGCCAGCAGCTCTAACAGGGGAGGCAATCAGCCCCAGCATTTT.

The genes are TRBV12-3 or TRBV12-4 and TRBJ1-1; no reliable D call. Deletions cut 2 bases from V and 7 bases from J, with 8 bases between. The CDR3 is made up of 12 amino acids. Here the CDR3 reads CASSLIGFEAFF. For the CDR3, the DNA is TGTGCCAGCAGTTTAATCGGTTTTGAAGCTTTCTTT.

The rearrangement joins TRBV12-3 or TRBV12-4 to TRBJ2-7, with 8 nucleotides matching TRBD2. Trimming at V came to 6 bases and at J to 2 bases, leaving 3 bases not matched to a gene. The CDR3 spans 13 residues. This chain's CDR3 is CASRSGLAYEQYF. CDR3 nucleotides: TGTGCCAGCAGGTCGGGACTAGCCTACGAGCAGTACTTC.

The chain employs TRBV15 and TRBJ2-7, with 8 nucleotides matching TRBD1. V was pared by 5 bases and J by 7 bases, with 13 bases of the junction left unmatched. The CDR3 has 15 amino acids. Germline V gene data show CDR1 as LNHNV and CDR2 as YYDKDF (reference sequence). CDR3 DNA: TGTGCCACCAGCTCCGGACGAACAGGGGGACCGGAGCAGTACTTC. The encoded protein is CATSSGRTGGPEQYF.

This sequence joins TRBV23-1 and TRBJ2-2, with D possibly TRBD1 on 6 matching bases. TRBV23-1 is an ORF, with its function uncertain. The V and J ends lost 7 bases and 5 bases respectively, with 23 bases between them. The CDR3 is made up of 17 amino acids. As DNA, the CDR3 is TGCGCCAGCACCTCCCTAACGGACAGAAATTTAACCGGGGAGCTGTTTTTT. It codes for CASTSLTDRNLTGELFF.